This T cell receptor beta chain is drawn from a study of T cell responses to AZD1222 COVID-19 vaccine. Overall study results and limits: It was only after the peak T cell response that any repertoires were sampled.

CDR1 and CDR2 from the germline V gene are KGHDR and SFDVKD. V was clipped by 6 bases and J by 0 bases, with 13 bases between them. This CDR3 comprises 15 residues. Second-dose intervals of approximately 4 or approximately 12 weeks were pooled. Points on this clone: Its antigen remains unknown.

Assay: immunoSEQ multiplex PCR; the TCRdb copy retains only in-frame clones and omits some. The sample includes about 150,000 clones, around 88% of them seen just once. The receptor's source is an adult who received the AZD1222 COVID-19 vaccine. The material sequenced was peripheral blood, taken 28 days after the second AZD1222 dose. The chain joins TRBV24-1 to TRBJ2-5, with a weak D call TRBD1 (6 bases). The chain's CDR3 is CATSQQTGYQETQYF. The CDR3 DNA is TGTGCCACCAGTCAACAAACAGGGTACCAAGAGACCCAGTACTTC.